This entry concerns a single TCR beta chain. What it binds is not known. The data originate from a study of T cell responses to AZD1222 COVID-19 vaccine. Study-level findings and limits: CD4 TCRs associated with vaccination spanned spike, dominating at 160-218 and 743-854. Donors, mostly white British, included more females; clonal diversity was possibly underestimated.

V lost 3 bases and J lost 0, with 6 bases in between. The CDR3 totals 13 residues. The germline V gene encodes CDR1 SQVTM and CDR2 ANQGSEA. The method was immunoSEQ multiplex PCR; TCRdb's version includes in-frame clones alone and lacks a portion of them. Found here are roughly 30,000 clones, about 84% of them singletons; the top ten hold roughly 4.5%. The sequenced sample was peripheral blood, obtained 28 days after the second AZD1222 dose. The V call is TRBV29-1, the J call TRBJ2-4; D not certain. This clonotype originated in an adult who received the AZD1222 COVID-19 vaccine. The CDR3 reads CSVDAGAKNIQYF. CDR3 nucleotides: TGCAGCGTTGATGCAGGAGCCAAAAACATTCAGTACTTC.